Below, one T cell receptor beta chain is given with its context. The same CDR3 is also encoded by other DNA sequences in this sample. Germline CDR1 and CDR2: SGDLS and YYNGEE. The CDR3 sequence is 15 residues long. V was pared by 0 bases and J by 0 bases, with 4 bases between. The sample belongs to a study of blood T cell repertoires in COVID-19. This table comes from immunoSEQ multiplex PCR, and its TCRdb copy is limited to in-frame clones, with some not included. The table shows nearly 70,000 clones, with 70% to 90% occurring only once. The gene calls are TRBV9 and TRBJ1-6; D gene unclear. This TCR was sampled from a woman aged 50 to 60 with COVID-19, enrolled during active disease. Sequenced material: peripheral blood. The CDR3 loop reads CASSVGSSYNSPLHF. CDR3 DNA sequence: TGTGCCAGCAGCGTAGGCAGCTCCTATAATTCACCCCTCCACTTT.